This T cell receptor beta chain comes out of a study of blood T cell repertoires in COVID-19. Individuals aged roughly 18 to 95 years were recruited from 24 US areas. Trimming cost V 2 bases and J 0 bases, with 8 bases left between them. The CDR3 is 15 amino acids. Per germline, CDR1 LNHDA and CDR2 SQIVND (reference sequence). Here immunoSEQ multiplex PCR was the method, and the copy in TCRdb shows in-frame clones only, minus some. The sample carries approximately 270,000 clones, approximately 90% recorded once. This clone was observed a single time. Source material: PBMCs or T cells enriched from blood (not recorded which). This clonotype was sampled from a human donor in a cohort exposed to, infected with or recovered from COVID-19 (not recorded which). The donor label of this sample is uncertain. The genes are TRBV19 and TRBJ1-5; D unresolved. CDR3 DNA sequence: TGTGCCAGTAGTATATCCCCGGTTAGCAATCAGCCCCAGCATTTT. Amino acid sequence: CASSISPVSNQPQHF.